This entry is about one TCR beta chain. The target antigen is unknown. No donor was unhealthy or non-Caucasian. The data are from a study of identical twins. Study conclusions and caveats: The study reached conclusions through statistical analysis that was cross-sectional, not following the same donors. Alpha sequences out of frame and shared by twins had excess low generation probability.

Unique molecular identifiers were present on cDNA, and template switching added a universal primer site. TCRdb called the 5' RACE reads again in MiXCR, with one record for every CDR3 protein. The table records 400,000 to 500,000 distinct CDR3 sequences, 14% of them present only once. Between the trimmed V and J ends, which lost 0 bases and 2 bases, there was a span of 14 bases. The germline V gene has CDR1 SGHRS and CDR2 YFSETQ. The CDR3 has 16 residues. In addition, the sample was reused for a study of yellow fever vaccine responses in identical twins.

The receptor's source is a woman aged 18-29 years in good health. The genes are TRBV5-1 and TRBJ2-5; maybe TRBD1 (5 bases). Sequencing input: CD4+ T cells sorted from blood. CDR3 coding DNA: TGCGCCAGCAGCTTGGTTGGTGGGGCGACACAAGAGACCCAGTACTTC. Amino acids: CASSLVGGATQETQYF.